The 29 T cell receptor beta chains given below trace back to one sample, sequenced in a study of early T cells in non-severe SARS-CoV-2 infection. TCRdb independently ran MiXCR on the 5' RACE reads; one entry per CDR3 protein. This table has around 58,000 distinct CDR3 sequences, roughly 7.8% appearing once. The sample in question was whole blood, obtained at baseline. Receptors were obtained from an adult who was a healthcare worker with PCR-confirmed SARS-CoV-2 infection or an uninfected control (not recorded which).

The rearrangement links TRBV20-1 to TRBJ2-7; unclear D gene. The germline gives CDR1 DFQATT, CDR2 SNEGSKA (reference sequence). This CDR3 comprises 13 residues. Trimming took off 7 bases at V and 3 bases at J, with 16 bases between the two ends. The CDR3 reads CSVDQTSVYEQYF. The CDR3 nucleotides read TGCAGTGTGGACCAAACATCGGTCTACGAGCAGTACTTC.

The V and J genes are TRBV28 and TRBJ2-1, with unresolved D. With 3 bases removed from V and 3 bases from J, the gap between germline ends came to 6 bases. There are 13 residues in the CDR3. From germline, CDR1 is MDHEN and CDR2 SYDVKM. In nucleotides, the CDR3 is TGTGCCAGCAGTTTCCCAGGCTACAATGAGCAGTTCTTC. Protein product: CASSFPGYNEQFF.

This clonotype showed up just a few times. The rearrangement links TRBV10-3 to TRBJ2-5; D not certain. Trimming took off 0 bases at V and 5 bases at J, with 4 bases between the two ends. This CDR3 contains 12 residues. Germline loops: CDR1 ENHRY, CDR2 SYGVKD. CDR3 sequence reads: CAISESVETQYF. In DNA form, the CDR3 reads TGTGCCATCAGTGAGTCGGTGGAGACCCAGTACTTC.

This clonotype was found a few times. The V call is TRBV27, the J call TRBJ2-5; 7 bases agree with TRBD1. The V gene end was trimmed by 11 bases and the J gene end by 4 bases; junction bases not matched to a gene: 13. Germline V gene data show CDR1 as MNHEY and CDR2 as SMNVEV (reference sequence). This CDR3 has 14 amino acids. CDR3 DNA: TGTGCCGTGGGCGACAGGGTCCGGCCAGAGACCCAGTACTTC. The encoded protein is CAVGDRVRPETQYF.

This clonotype has more than one count but fewer than ten. This rearrangement joins TRBV5-1 to TRBJ2-1; D not certain. Germline assignment: CDR1 SGHRS and CDR2 YFSETQ. The CDR3 loop spans 17 amino acids. Trimming removed 0 bases at V and 6 bases at J, with 19 bases between. This chain's CDR3 is CASSLASVSHSLNEQFF. CDR3 bases: TGCGCCAGCAGCTTGGCCAGTGTAAGTCACAGTCTCAATGAGCAGTTCTTC.

By its share, this clonotype is medium-sized. The J gene is TRBJ2-1, the V gene TRBV5-6, with D perhaps being TRBD1 or TRBD2 (5 bases each). The CDR3 is 15 residues long. V was pared by 3 bases and J by 4 bases, with 14 bases between. Germline CDR1 and CDR2: SGHDT and YYEEEE. The CDR3 here is CASSSGTQGYNEQFF. Here the CDR3 DNA reads TGTGCCAGCAGCTCCGGGACGCAGGGATACAATGAGCAGTTCTTC.

In this sample, this clonotype turned up a few times. The V and J genes are TRBV11-2 and TRBJ2-5; 8 nucleotides line up with TRBD1. CDR3 length: 13 residues. V trimming: 10 bases; J trimming: 7 bases; junction bases outside the gene matches: 11. Germline V gene sequence: CDR1 SGHAT, CDR2 FQNNGV. The CDR3 sequence is CATTGRGHGTQYF. The CDR3 coding sequence is TGTGCCACCACCGGCAGGGGGCATGGGACCCAGTACTTC.

This clonotype came up a few times. The J gene is TRBJ2-7, the V gene TRBV6-1; the D gene could be TRBD1 or TRBD2 (5 bases each). The CDR3 sequence is 14 residues long. Germline V gives CDR1 MNHNS, CDR2 SASEGT. V was clipped by 7 bases and J by 0 bases, with 13 bases between them. Written as DNA, the CDR3 is TGTGCCAGCAAAGTCCGGGACGGCTCCTACGAGCAGTACTTC. It translates to CASKVRDGSYEQYF.

A few counts support this clonotype. J is TRBJ2-3 and V is TRBV10-2; TRBD1 or TRBD2 may be the D gene (5 bases each). Germline-derived CDR1 and CDR2 are WSHSY and SAAADI. The V and J ends lost 2 bases and 1 base respectively, with 10 bases between them. CDR3 size: 15 residues. The CDR3 here is CASSEGTTGTDTQYF. CDR3 nucleotide sequence: TGCGCCAGCAGTGAGGGGACGACGGGCACAGATACGCAGTATTTT.

In this sample, this clonotype turned up a few times. This sequence joins TRBV5-4 and TRBJ2-7; D possibly corresponds to TRBD2 (5 bases). V lost 2 bases to trimming and J lost 6 bases, with 12 bases between them. Germline values: CDR1 SGHNT, CDR2 YYREEE (reference sequence). This CDR3 has 13 amino acids. CDR3 protein: CASSLLDSGEQYF. In DNA form, the CDR3 reads TGTGCCAGCAGCTTACTGGACTCGGGCGAGCAGTACTTC.

This clonotype was seen many times. The chain combines TRBV20-1 with TRBJ2-7; the match to TRBD2 covers 9 bases. The CDR3 has 14 amino acids. The V and J ends lost 1 base and 4 bases, in that order; junction bases with no gene match: 5. The germline gives CDR1 DFQATT, CDR2 SNEGSKA (reference sequence). CDR3 sequence (DNA): TGCAGTGCTAGAGCCCATAGCGGGGGTTACGAGCAGTACTTC. Protein sequence: CSARAHSGGYEQYF.

V and J are TRBV4-2 and TRBJ1-6; D unclear. The CDR3 spans 16 residues. Germline loops: CDR1 LGHNA, CDR2 YNFKEQ. V dropped 0 bases and J dropped 7 bases, with 13 bases sitting between them. The CDR3 coding sequence is TGTGCCAGCAGCCAAGAGTGGTCGGTGGGGAATTCACCCCTCCACTTT. Translation gives CASSQEWSVGNSPLHF.

V is TRBV20-1 and J is TRBJ2-1; 7 bases align to TRBD2. The trim removed 0 bases at V and 2 bases at J, leaving 4 bases unmatched. The CDR3 extends over 15 amino acids. Germline CDR1 is DFQATT and CDR2 is SNEGSKA (reference sequence). CDR3 loop: CSARDPAGAYNEQFF. The CDR3 coding sequence is TGCAGTGCTAGAGATCCCGCGGGAGCCTACAATGAGCAGTTCTTC.

This clonotype was detected many times. The V gene is TRBV27, the J gene TRBJ2-2; D is unresolved. Germline V gives CDR1 MNHEY, CDR2 SMNVEV (reference sequence). Deletions cut 2 bases from V and 7 bases from J, with 5 bases between. The CDR3 has 12 residues. The CDR3 sequence is CASSLGVGELFF. Written as DNA, the CDR3 is TGTGCCAGCAGTTTAGGAGTCGGGGAGCTGTTTTTT.

This clonotype was seen only a few times. V usage is TRBV5-1 and J usage is TRBJ2-2; 9 nucleotides line up with TRBD1. The CDR3 is 16 amino acids. With 5 bases clipped from V and 5 bases from J, the junction kept 10 bases outside the gene matches. The germline V gene encodes CDR1 SGHRS and CDR2 YFSETQ. CDR3 in DNA: TGCGCCAGCAGGGACCCGGGACAGGGACAGACCGGGGAGCTGTTTTTT. Encoded protein: CASRDPGQGQTGELFF.

In this sample, this clonotype turned up many times. This chain links TRBV5-6 with TRBJ2-7; no clear D. V was trimmed by 0 bases and J by 7 bases, leaving 17 bases between them. This CDR3 is 15 amino acids long. Germline CDR1 reads SGHDT; CDR2 reads YYEEEE. CDR3 amino acids: CASSLDPDGTVEQYF. The CDR3 coding sequence is TGTGCCAGCAGCTTGGACCCGGACGGTACTGTGGAGCAGTACTTC.

Only a few counts were recorded for this clonotype. The chain couples TRBV2 to TRBJ2-7, with TRBD1 matching 8 bases. The junction had 6 bases not matched to a gene; V was cut back by 5 bases and J by 0 bases. CDR3 length: 15 residues. CDR1 is SNHLY and CDR2 is FYNNEI in the germline V gene. The CDR3 loop reads CASSSGTGGSYEQYF. The CDR3, as DNA: TGTGCCAGCAGTTCCGGGACAGGAGGCTCCTACGAGCAGTACTTC. The entire variable domain, with the rest obtained from reference TRBV2 and TRBJ2-7, is as follows: EPEVTQTPSHQVTQMGQEVILRCVPISNHLYFYWYRQILGQKVEFLVSFYNNEISEKSEIFDDQFSVERPDGSNFTLKIRSTKLEDSAMYFCASSSGTGGSYEQYFGPGTRLTVT.

The sample holds many counts of this clonotype. This chain connects TRBV28 to TRBJ2-5, with 11 bases aligning to TRBD2. V gave up 4 bases and J gave up 1 base; unmatched junction bases: 5. CDR3 length equals 16 residues. Looked up from germline, CDR1 is MDHEN and CDR2 is SYDVKM. The CDR3 sequence is CASSSRTSGLQETQYF. For the CDR3, the DNA is TGTGCCAGCAGTTCCCGGACTAGCGGGCTCCAAGAGACCCAGTACTTC.

This clonotype was picked up a small number of times. This rearrangement joins TRBV7-8 to TRBJ2-1; no definite D call. The CDR3 loop spans 13 amino acids. Trimming shortened V by 5 bases and J by 6 bases, and 11 bases separated the two germline ends. The germline CDR1 and CDR2 sequences are SGHVS and FQNEAQ. Here the CDR3 DNA reads TGTGCCAGCAGCCTCCATTTGGGCAATGAGCAGTTCTTC. Translated: CASSLHLGNEQFF.

This clonotype occurred a few times. The rearrangement links TRBV4-1 to TRBJ2-7, with D perhaps being TRBD1 or TRBD2 (5 bases each). The CDR3 totals 14 residues. The V end lost 5 bases, the J end lost 8 bases, and 19 bases lay between the germline ends. Germline CDR1 reads MGHRA; CDR2 reads YSYEKL. In DNA form, the CDR3 reads TGCGCCAGCAGCTTCAGCCAGGGACCAGATAAGCAGTACTTC. Translated: CASSFSQGPDKQYF.

This clonotype was observed a few times. The junction departs from the called germline gene at one end, perhaps through a read error. The V call is TRBV7-2, the J call TRBJ1-1; D is undetermined. CDR1 is SGHTA, CDR2 FQGNSA, per germline. There are 13 residues in the CDR3. Written as DNA, the CDR3 is TGTGCCAGCAGCTTTTCAGAGAACATTGAAGCTTTCTTT. Its protein product is CASSFSENIEAFF.

This chain uses TRBV7-9 with TRBJ2-2, with 13 bases matching TRBD2. CDR1 and CDR2 (germline): SEHNR, FQNEAQ (reference sequence). J lost 3 bases, V lost 5 bases, and 6 bases had no gene match. The CDR3 is 17 residues long. CDR3 sequence (DNA): TGTGCCAGCAGCGGAGGACTAGCGGGAGACTACACCGGGGAGCTGTTTTTT. It codes for CASSGGLAGDYTGELFF.

This clonotype was seen only once. The chain combines TRBV11-2 with TRBJ2-4; possibly TRBD1 for D (6 bases). Germline V gene data show CDR1 as SGHAT and CDR2 as FQNNGV. CDR3 length: 13 amino acids. V shed 6 bases and J shed 6 bases, with 12 bases lying between them. The DNA of the CDR3 is TGTGCCAGCAGTGCGGACAGCATAAACATTCAGTACTTC. Its translation: CASSADSINIQYF.

This clonotype was found many times. This chain uses TRBV3-1 with TRBJ2-1; TRBD1 might be the D (6 bases). The CDR3 is made up of 15 amino acids. V shed 4 bases and J shed 3 bases, with 13 bases lying between them. Germline V gene data show CDR1 as LGHDT and CDR2 as YNNKEL (reference sequence). The DNA for the CDR3 is TGTGCCAGCAGCCCGACAGGACCCCTCTACAATGAGCAGTTCTTC. This codes for CASSPTGPLYNEQFF.

This rearrangement joins TRBV7-9 to TRBJ2-1, with 7 positions matching TRBD2. V trimming: 3 bases; J trimming: 5 bases; junction bases outside the gene matches: 7. This CDR3 is built from 15 residues. Germline V gives CDR1 SEHNR, CDR2 FQNEAQ (reference sequence). The CDR3 spells CASSFSGLVDNEQFF. In DNA, the CDR3 is TGTGCCAGCAGCTTTAGCGGGTTGGTAGACAATGAGCAGTTCTTC.

A few counts support this clonotype. This chain uses TRBV14 with TRBJ2-1, with TRBD2 matching over 7 bases. CDR3 size: 17 residues. The germline V gene has CDR1 SGHDN and CDR2 FVKESK. The V segment lost 2 bases and the J segment 5 bases; nucleotides outside the gene matches: 12. The CDR3 protein is CASSQRGGLADNNEQFF. The CDR3 bases are TGTGCCAGCAGCCAACGGGGAGGGCTAGCGGATAACAATGAGCAGTTCTTC.

This clonotype was seen more than once but under ten times. The chain recombines TRBV3-1 with TRBJ2-3; TRBD2 matches 7 bases. CDR1 and CDR2 from the germline V gene are LGHDT and YNNKEL (reference sequence). The trim removed 5 bases at V and 7 bases at J, leaving 12 bases unmatched. CDR3 length: 15 residues. The CDR3 protein is CASSDGTAGVYTQYF. CDR3 in DNA: TGTGCCAGCAGCGATGGGACCGCGGGGGTTTATACGCAGTATTTT.

This chain uses TRBV12-3 or TRBV12-4 with TRBJ2-5; TRBD1 is a possible D gene (6 bases). The CDR3 loop spans 13 amino acids. The V gene lost 8 bases and the J gene lost 3 bases, with 13 bases spanning the gap. CDR3 DNA: TGTGCCAGCCGTCGTTACAGGGAAGAGACCCAGTACTTC. This encodes CASRRYREETQYF.

The chain recombines TRBV13 with TRBJ2-5; D call uncertain. Trimming took off 1 base at V and 2 bases at J, with 8 bases between the two ends. From germline, CDR1 is PRHDT and CDR2 FYEKMQ (reference sequence). The CDR3 consists of 14 residues. CDR3 nucleotide sequence: TGTGCCAGCAGCTTAGAGACCCAACAAGAGACCCAGTACTTC. Its translation: CASSLETQQETQYF.